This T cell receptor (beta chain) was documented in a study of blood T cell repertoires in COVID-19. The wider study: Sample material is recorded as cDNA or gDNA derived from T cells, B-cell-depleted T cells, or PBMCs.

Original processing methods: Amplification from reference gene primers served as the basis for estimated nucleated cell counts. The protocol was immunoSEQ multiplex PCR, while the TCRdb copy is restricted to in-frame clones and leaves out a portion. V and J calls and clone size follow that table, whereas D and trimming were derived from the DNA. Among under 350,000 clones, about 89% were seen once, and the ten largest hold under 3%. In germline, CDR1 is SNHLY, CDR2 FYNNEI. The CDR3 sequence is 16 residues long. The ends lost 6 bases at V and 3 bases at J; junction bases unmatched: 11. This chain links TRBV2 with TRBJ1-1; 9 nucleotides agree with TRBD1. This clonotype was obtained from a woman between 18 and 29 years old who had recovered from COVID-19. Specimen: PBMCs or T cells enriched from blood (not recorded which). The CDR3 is CASSTGQGRGDTEAFF. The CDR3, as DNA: TGTGCCAGCAGCACGGGACAGGGCCGAGGGGACACTGAAGCTTTCTTT.